This T cell receptor (beta chain) came from a study of blood T cell repertoires in COVID-19. Looked up from germline, CDR1 is SQVTM and CDR2 is ANQGSEA. Trimming pared 3 bases from V and 5 bases from J, leaving 13 bases between. The CDR3 covers 14 residues. Sequenced by immunoSEQ multiplex PCR; TCRdb stores in-frame clones only, minus some. The sample carries 150,000 to 200,000 clones, approximately 95% recorded once. The sequence was collected from a woman in her sixties with COVID-19, enrolled during active disease. Material for sequencing was peripheral blood. The V and J genes are TRBV29-1 and TRBJ1-4; weak D call: TRBD1 (5 bases). The CDR3 sequence: CSVEVGQGNEKLFF. The CDR3 DNA follows: TGCAGCGTTGAGGTCGGTCAGGGAAATGAAAAACTGTTTTTT.